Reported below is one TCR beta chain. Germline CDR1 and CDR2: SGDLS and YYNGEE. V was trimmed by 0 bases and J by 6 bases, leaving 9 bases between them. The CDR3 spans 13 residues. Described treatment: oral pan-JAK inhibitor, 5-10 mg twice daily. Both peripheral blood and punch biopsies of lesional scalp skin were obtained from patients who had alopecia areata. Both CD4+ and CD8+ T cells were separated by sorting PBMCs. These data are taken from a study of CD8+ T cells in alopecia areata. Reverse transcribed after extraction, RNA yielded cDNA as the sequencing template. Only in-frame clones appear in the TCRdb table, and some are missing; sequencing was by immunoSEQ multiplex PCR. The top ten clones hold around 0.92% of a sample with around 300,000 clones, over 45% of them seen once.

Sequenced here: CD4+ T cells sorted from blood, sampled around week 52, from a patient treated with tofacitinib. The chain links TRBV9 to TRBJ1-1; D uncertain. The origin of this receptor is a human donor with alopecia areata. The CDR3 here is CASSVASVSEAFF. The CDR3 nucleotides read TGTGCCAGCAGCGTAGCTTCAGTATCTGAAGCTTTCTTT.